A single sample gave rise to the 27 T cell receptor beta chains below, sequenced in a study of blood T cell repertoires in COVID-19. Sequencing used immunoSEQ multiplex PCR; TCRdb keeps in-frame clones, though not all of them. The sample holds about 260,000 clones, around 91% seen once. Input material: PBMCs or T cells enriched from blood (not recorded which). These receptors were obtained from a woman aged 18-29 years who had recovered from COVID-19.

This chain connects TRBV6-5 to TRBJ1-3; maybe TRBD1 (6 bases). The V end was cut by 6 bases, the J end by 0 bases, with 12 bases between. CDR1 is MNHEY, CDR2 SVGAGI, per germline. The CDR3 is 15 amino acids. CDR3 amino acids: CASRTGQSSGNTIYF. CDR3 coding DNA: TGTGCCAGCAGAACCGGACAGAGCTCTGGAAACACCATATATTTT.

The genes are TRBV5-6 and TRBJ1-2, with D hard to call. The CDR3 is 12 amino acids. V lost 2 bases to trimming and J lost 8 bases, with 10 bases between them. The V gene's germline CDR1 is SGHDT and CDR2 YYEEEE. CDR3 sequence (DNA): TGTGCCAGCAGCTTTCCCGAGGGAGGCTACACCTTC. Protein sequence: CASSFPEGGYTF.

The chain uses TRBV11-2 and TRBJ2-3; weak D call: TRBD2 (6 bases). The length of the CDR3 is 15 residues. Germline loops: CDR1 SGHAT, CDR2 FQNNGV. The V gene lost 3 bases and the J gene lost 5 bases, with 15 bases spanning the gap. The CDR3 DNA sequence: TGTGCCAGCAGCTTTGTGGGGGGAAACCGAGATACGCAGTATTTT. Translated, it gives CASSFVGGNRDTQYF.

The chain links TRBV7-9 to TRBJ1-2, with TRBD1 identical over 9 bases. The germline gives CDR1 SEHNR, CDR2 FQNEAQ (reference sequence). The CDR3 is made up of 15 amino acids. The trim removed 5 bases at V and 7 bases at J, leaving 11 bases unmatched. CDR3 coding DNA: TGTGCCAGCAGCAACCCGGACAGGGGTCGGAGTGGCTACACCTTC. Protein sequence: CASSNPDRGRSGYTF.

The CDR3 loop reads CASRTANTEAFF. CDR3 coding DNA: TGTGCCAGCAGAACAGCGAACACTGAAGCTTTCTTT. This chain connects TRBV2 to TRBJ1-1; unclear D gene. The germline V gene has CDR1 SNHLY and CDR2 FYNNEI. This CDR3 has 12 amino acids. V was trimmed by 6 bases and J by 1 base, leaving 6 bases between them.

The chain uses TRBV25-1 and TRBJ1-2; D is unclear. The V end was cut by 1 base, the J end by 4 bases, with 4 bases between. The CDR3 totals 12 residues. Germline loops: CDR1 MGHDK, CDR2 SYGVNS. CDR3 DNA sequence: TGTGCCAGCAGTGAATGGGCCTATGGCTACACCTTC. It codes for CASSEWAYGYTF.

The V gene is TRBV5-1, the J gene TRBJ2-1; TRBD2 might be the D (6 bases). CDR1 SGHRS and CDR2 YFSETQ come from the germline V gene. The V gene lost 10 bases and the J gene lost 5 bases, with 19 bases spanning the gap. The CDR3 length is 14 residues. CDR3 nucleotide sequence: TGCGCCGGGAGCACGGGGGAACCCCACAATGAGCAGTTCTTC. Its protein product is CAGSTGEPHNEQFF.

J is TRBJ1-2 and V is TRBV28; D remains unclear. With 5 bases removed from V and 8 bases from J, the gap between germline ends came to 15 bases. The CDR3 is 13 residues long. Germline CDR1 and CDR2: MDHEN and SYDVKM. As DNA, the CDR3 is TGTGCCAGCAGTCTAGCGACTCGAGAGGGCTACACCTTC. Translating gives CASSLATREGYTF.

In regard to this clone: Other DNA sequences in this sample translate to the same CDR3. The V call is TRBV6-5, the J call TRBJ2-1; TRBD1 agrees at 8 bases. The CDR3 spans 14 residues. Germline values: CDR1 MNHEY, CDR2 SVGAGI. The ends lost 6 bases at V and 5 bases at J; junction bases unmatched: 6. The CDR3 DNA reads as TGTGCCAGCAGCCGAGGGACAGGTAACAATGAGCAGTTCTTC. It codes for CASSRGTGNNEQFF.

This sequence joins TRBV19 and TRBJ1-2; D may be TRBD1 (6 bases). The germline V and J ends were trimmed by 4 bases and 7 bases, with 13 bases remaining between them. The CDR3 contains 13 residues. CDR1 and CDR2 (germline): LNHDA, SQIVND (reference sequence). The CDR3 reads CASSSTGMGGYTF. In DNA form, the CDR3 reads TGTGCCAGTAGTAGTACAGGGATGGGTGGCTACACCTTC.

This chain connects TRBV19 to TRBJ2-1; D remains unclear. Germline loops: CDR1 LNHDA, CDR2 SQIVND (reference sequence). The V gene lost 3 bases and the J gene lost 1 base, with 10 bases spanning the gap. CDR3 length: 15 residues. CDR3 sequence: CASSIPTGSYNEQFF. CDR3 nucleotides: TGTGCCAGTAGTATTCCGACTGGATCCTACAATGAGCAGTTCTTC.

The J gene is TRBJ1-2, the V gene TRBV4-1; 7 nucleotides agree with TRBD1. Germline-derived CDR1 and CDR2 are MGHRA and YSYEKL. The CDR3 totals 15 residues. After removal of 2 bases from V and 2 bases from J, the junction contained 5 bases not matched to a gene. The chain's CDR3 is CASSQRPTGNYGYTF. The CDR3 coding sequence is TGCGCCAGCAGCCAACGCCCGACAGGGAACTATGGCTACACCTTC.

The chain is built from TRBV7-9 and TRBJ2-3; tentative D call: TRBD2 (5 bases). Per the germline V gene, CDR1 is SEHNR and CDR2 is FQNEAQ (reference sequence). The CDR3 is 15 amino acids. V lost 10 bases and J lost 1, with 18 bases in between. Written as DNA, the CDR3 is TGTGCCATCTCGACGGCCAGCGGACGCACAGATACGCAGTATTTT. It translates to CAISTASGRTDTQYF. The full variable domain, its missing parts supplied by reference TRBV7-9 and TRBJ2-3, is DTGVSQNPRHKITKRGQNVTFRCDPISEHNRLYWYRQTLGQGPEFLTYFQNEAQLEKSRLLSDRFSAERPKGSFSTLEIQRTEQGDSAMYLCAISTASGRTDTQYFGPGTRLTVL.

The V call is TRBV5-4, the J call TRBJ1-6; 8 bases match TRBD1. Per germline, CDR1 SGHNT and CDR2 YYREEE (reference sequence). The CDR3 loop spans 18 amino acids. V shed 2 bases, J shed 1 base, and the junction held 8 bases outside the gene matches. The CDR3 bases are TGTGCCAGCAGCTTAGGGACAGGCCGCGGGTCCTATAATTCACCCCTCCACTTT. Residues: CASSLGTGRGSYNSPLHF.

The chain has TRBV5-4 and TRBJ2-1, with 10 positions matching TRBD1. Trimming cost V 10 bases and J 0 bases; bases outside gene matches: 19. Germline loops: CDR1 SGHNT, CDR2 YYREEE (reference sequence). The CDR3 consists of 19 residues. CDR3 sequence reads: CASEGRTGGFESSYNEQFF. DNA of the CDR3: TGTGCCTCAGAGGGGAGGACAGGGGGATTCGAGAGCTCCTACAATGAGCAGTTCTTC.

This chain links TRBV7-8 with TRBJ1-5; D is undetermined. The germline V and J ends were trimmed by 1 base and 5 bases, with 12 bases remaining between them. The germline CDR1 and CDR2 sequences are SGHVS and FQNEAQ. The CDR3 runs 15 residues. CDR3 sequence: CASSLEFGVHQPQHF. The CDR3 region has the DNA TGTGCCAGCAGCTTAGAGTTCGGGGTACATCAGCCCCAGCATTTT.

The gene calls are TRBV10-1 and TRBJ2-1; 7 nucleotides match TRBD2. The germline V gene encodes CDR1 WNHNN and CDR2 SYGVQD (reference sequence). This CDR3 is built from 11 residues. V shed 3 bases, J shed 10 bases, and the junction held 0 bases outside the gene matches. The CDR3 DNA reads as TGCGCCAGCAGTGATAGCGGGGAGCAGTTCTTC. This translates into CASSDSGEQFF.

The chain is built from TRBV5-1 and TRBJ2-3; no clear D. V was cut by 7 bases and J by 0 bases, with 15 bases left in between. This CDR3 region has 15 residues. Germline V gene data show CDR1 as SGHRS and CDR2 as YFSETQ. The CDR3 DNA reads as TGCGCCAGCGCGCTTAGCCCTACTAGCACAGATACGCAGTATTTT. Amino acids: CASALSPTSTDTQYF.

Regarding this clone: This specimen includes other DNA sequences encoding the same CDR3. The chain joins TRBV4-1 to TRBJ2-7, with TRBD1 identical over 8 bases. CDR3 length: 14 residues. V was clipped by 1 base and J by 2 bases; unmatched bases: 1. CDR1 MGHRA and CDR2 YSYEKL come from the germline V gene. The CDR3 loop reads CASSQGTGTYEQYF. The CDR3, as DNA: TGCGCCAGCAGCCAAGGGACAGGGACCTACGAGCAGTACTTC.

This rearrangement joins TRBV6-1 to TRBJ1-2; TRBD1 matches at 9 bases. Germline CDR1 and CDR2: MNHNS and SASEGT. Trimming at V came to 2 bases and at J to 8 bases, leaving 12 bases not matched to a gene. The length of the CDR3 is 16 residues. Here the CDR3 DNA reads TGTGCCAGCAGTGAACCGCGGGGGACAGGGAGGTTCGGCTACACCTTC. Amino acids: CASSEPRGTGRFGYTF.

This chain uses TRBV10-3 with TRBJ1-1, with D unclear. The CDR3 sequence is 13 residues long. Trimming stripped 11 bases from V and 4 bases from J, with 17 bases between. Germline V gene lookup returns CDR1 ENHRY and CDR2 SYGVKD. The CDR3: CASKVGESTEAFF. CDR3 bases: TGTGCCTCCAAGGTGGGAGAGAGCACTGAAGCTTTCTTT.

In this sample, this clone turned up a few times. The chain joins TRBV4-1 to TRBJ2-1, with 8 positions matching TRBD1. The V gene end was trimmed by 0 bases and the J gene end by 7 bases; junction bases not matched to a gene: 8. Germline V gives CDR1 MGHRA, CDR2 YSYEKL. This CDR3 spans 16 amino acids. As DNA, the CDR3 is TGCGCCAGCAGCCAAGATTTGCGGACAGGGCCGAATGAGCAGTTCTTC. Translated: CASSQDLRTGPNEQFF.

This clone has a handful of counts. The chain couples TRBV18 to TRBJ1-5; 10 bases match TRBD1. J was trimmed by 13 bases and V by 5 bases; bases with no gene match: 11. Germline V gene lookup returns CDR1 KGHSH and CDR2 LQKENI. The CDR3 length is 14 residues. The CDR3 DNA reads as TGTGCCAGCTCAGACGGACAGGGGGTATCCGCGCAGCATTTT. It encodes CASSDGQGVSAQHF.

The gene calls are TRBV28 and TRBJ2-4; D is perhaps TRBD2 (6 bases). Germline V gives CDR1 MDHEN, CDR2 SYDVKM. V was shortened by 6 bases and J by 0 bases, with 15 bases between the two germline ends. The CDR3 contains 16 residues. The CDR3 bases are TGTGCCAGCAGGCGTCGGGGGTCGCTAGCCAAAAACATTCAGTACTTC. Its translation: CASRRRGSLAKNIQYF.

This chain links TRBV11-2 with TRBJ2-3; D unresolved. The CDR3 length is 14 residues. Trimming removed 0 bases from V and 3 bases from J, with 7 bases in between. Germline V lookup: CDR1 SGHAT, CDR2 FQNNGV. The CDR3, as DNA: TGTGCCAGCAGCTTAGATCCAGATACAGATACGCAGTATTTT. Its translation is CASSLDPDTDTQYF. The full variable domain, with the rest looked up from reference TRBV11-2 and TRBJ2-3, is EAGVAQSPRYKIIEKRQSVAFWCNPISGHATLYWYQQILGQGPKLLIQFQNNGVVDDSQLPKDRFSAERLKGVDSTLKIQPAKLEDSAVYLCASSLDPDTDTQYFGPGTRLTVL.

This chain connects TRBV20-1 to TRBJ2-7, with a possible D match to TRBD2 (5 bases). CDR3 length: 14 residues. Looked up from germline, CDR1 is DFQATT and CDR2 is SNEGSKA (reference sequence). Trimming took off 3 bases at V and 2 bases at J, with 14 bases between the two ends. The CDR3 DNA is TGCAGTGCTAGTCTGAGGGCGGATACCTACGAGCAGTACTTC. Its protein is CSASLRADTYEQYF.

The chain has TRBV5-1 and TRBJ2-1, with TRBD2 identical over 8 bases. Trimming took 0 bases from V and 0 from J; bases not matched to a gene: 8. This CDR3 region has 18 residues. Looked up from germline, CDR1 is SGHRS and CDR2 is YFSETQ. CDR3 sequence: CASSLAPPGGGSYNEQFF. For the CDR3, the DNA is TGCGCCAGCAGCTTGGCCCCGCCCGGGGGGGGCTCCTACAATGAGCAGTTCTTC.